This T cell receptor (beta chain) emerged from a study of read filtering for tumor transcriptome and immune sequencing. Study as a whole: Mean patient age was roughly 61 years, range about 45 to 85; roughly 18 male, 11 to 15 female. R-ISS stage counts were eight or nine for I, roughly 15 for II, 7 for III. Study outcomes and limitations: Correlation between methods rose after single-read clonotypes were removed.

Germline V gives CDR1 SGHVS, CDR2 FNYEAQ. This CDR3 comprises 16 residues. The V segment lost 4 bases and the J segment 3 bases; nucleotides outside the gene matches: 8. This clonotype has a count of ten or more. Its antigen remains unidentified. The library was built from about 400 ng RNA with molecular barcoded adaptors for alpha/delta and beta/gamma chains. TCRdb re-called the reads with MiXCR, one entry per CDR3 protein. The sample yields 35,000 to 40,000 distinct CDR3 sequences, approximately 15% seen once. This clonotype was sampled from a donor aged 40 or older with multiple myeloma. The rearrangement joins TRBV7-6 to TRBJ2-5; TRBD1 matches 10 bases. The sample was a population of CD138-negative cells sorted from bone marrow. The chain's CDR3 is CASSYSGTGVEETQYF. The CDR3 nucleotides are TGTGCCAGCAGCTACTCCGGGACAGGGGTTGAAGAGACCCAGTACTTC.